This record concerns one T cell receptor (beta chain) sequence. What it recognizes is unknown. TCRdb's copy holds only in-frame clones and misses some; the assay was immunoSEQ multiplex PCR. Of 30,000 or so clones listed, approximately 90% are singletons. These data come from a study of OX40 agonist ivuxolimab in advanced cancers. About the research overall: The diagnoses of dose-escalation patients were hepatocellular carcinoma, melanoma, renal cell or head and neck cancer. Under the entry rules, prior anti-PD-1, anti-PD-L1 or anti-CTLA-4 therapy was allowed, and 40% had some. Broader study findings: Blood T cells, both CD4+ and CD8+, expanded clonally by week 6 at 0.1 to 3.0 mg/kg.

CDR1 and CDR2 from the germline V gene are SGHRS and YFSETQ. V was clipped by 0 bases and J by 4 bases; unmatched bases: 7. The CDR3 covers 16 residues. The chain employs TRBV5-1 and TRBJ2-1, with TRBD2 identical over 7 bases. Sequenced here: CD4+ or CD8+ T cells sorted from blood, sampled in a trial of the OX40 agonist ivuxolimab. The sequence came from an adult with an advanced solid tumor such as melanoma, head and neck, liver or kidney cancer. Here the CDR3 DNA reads TGCGCCAGCAGCTTGGTGGGGCTAGCGGATTACAATGAGCAGTTCTTC. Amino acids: CASSLVGLADYNEQFF.